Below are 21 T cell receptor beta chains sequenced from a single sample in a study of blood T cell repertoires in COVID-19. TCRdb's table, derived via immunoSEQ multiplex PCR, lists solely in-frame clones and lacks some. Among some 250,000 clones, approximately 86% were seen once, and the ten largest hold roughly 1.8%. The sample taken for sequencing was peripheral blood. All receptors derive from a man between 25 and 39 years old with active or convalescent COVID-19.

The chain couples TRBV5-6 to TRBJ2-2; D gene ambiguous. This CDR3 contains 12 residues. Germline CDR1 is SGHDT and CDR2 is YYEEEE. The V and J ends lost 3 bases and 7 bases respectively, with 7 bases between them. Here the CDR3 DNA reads TGTGCCAGCAGCTCCCACAGCGGGGAGCTGTTTTTT. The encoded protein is CASSSHSGELFF.

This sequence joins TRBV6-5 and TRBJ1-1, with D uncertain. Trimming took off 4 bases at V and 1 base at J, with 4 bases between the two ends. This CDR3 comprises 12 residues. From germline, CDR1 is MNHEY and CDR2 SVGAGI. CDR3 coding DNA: TGTGCCAGCAGTTCTACGAACACTGAAGCTTTCTTT. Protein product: CASSSTNTEAFF.

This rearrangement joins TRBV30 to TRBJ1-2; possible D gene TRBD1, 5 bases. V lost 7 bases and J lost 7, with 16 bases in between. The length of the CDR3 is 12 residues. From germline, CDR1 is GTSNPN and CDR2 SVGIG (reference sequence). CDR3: CAFQGEDGGYTF. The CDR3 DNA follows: TGTGCCTTCCAAGGGGAGGACGGTGGCTACACCTTC.

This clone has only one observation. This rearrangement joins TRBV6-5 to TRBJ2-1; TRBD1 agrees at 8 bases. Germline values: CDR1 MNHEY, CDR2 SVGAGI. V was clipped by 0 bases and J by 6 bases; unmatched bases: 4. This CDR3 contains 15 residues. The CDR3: CASSYSGQGSNEQFF. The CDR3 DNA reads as TGTGCCAGCAGTTACTCTGGACAGGGATCCAATGAGCAGTTCTTC.

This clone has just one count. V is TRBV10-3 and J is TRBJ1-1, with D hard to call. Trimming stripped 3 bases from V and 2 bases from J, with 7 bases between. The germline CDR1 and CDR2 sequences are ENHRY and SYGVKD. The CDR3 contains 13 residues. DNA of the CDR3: TGTGCCATCAGTGATAGCCAAAACACTGAAGCTTTCTTT. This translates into CAISDSQNTEAFF.

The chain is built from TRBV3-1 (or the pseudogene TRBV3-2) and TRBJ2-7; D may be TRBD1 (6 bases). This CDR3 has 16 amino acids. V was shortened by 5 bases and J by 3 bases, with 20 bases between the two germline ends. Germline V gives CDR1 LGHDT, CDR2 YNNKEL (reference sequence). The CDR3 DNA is TGTGCCAGCAGCGTCATTATGGGGGCAGGTAACTACGAGCAGTACTTC. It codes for CASSVIMGAGNYEQYF.

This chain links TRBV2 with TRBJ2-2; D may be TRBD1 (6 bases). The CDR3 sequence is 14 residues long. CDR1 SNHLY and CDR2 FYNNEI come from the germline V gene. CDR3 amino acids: CALIGTTNTGELFF. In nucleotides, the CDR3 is TGTGCTCTTATAGGGACAACGAACACCGGGGAGCTGTTTTTT.

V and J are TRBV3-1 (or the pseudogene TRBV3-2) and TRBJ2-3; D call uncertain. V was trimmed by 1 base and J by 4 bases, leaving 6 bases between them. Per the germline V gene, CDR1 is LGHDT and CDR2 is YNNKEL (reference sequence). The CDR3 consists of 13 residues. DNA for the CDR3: TGTGCCAGCAGCCAAGGAGAGGCAGATACGCAGTATTTT. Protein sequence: CASSQGEADTQYF.

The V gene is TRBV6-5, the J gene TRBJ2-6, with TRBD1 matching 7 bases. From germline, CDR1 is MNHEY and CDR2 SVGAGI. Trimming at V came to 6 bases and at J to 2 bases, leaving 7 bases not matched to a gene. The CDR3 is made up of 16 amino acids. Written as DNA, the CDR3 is TGTGCCAGCAGGTACACAGGGGCTACTGGGGCCAACGTCCTGACTTTC. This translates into CASRYTGATGANVLTF.

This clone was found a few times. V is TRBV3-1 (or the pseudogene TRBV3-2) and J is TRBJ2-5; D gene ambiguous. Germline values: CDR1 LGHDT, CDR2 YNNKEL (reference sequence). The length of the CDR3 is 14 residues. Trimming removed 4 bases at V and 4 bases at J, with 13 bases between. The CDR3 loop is CASSPGPPRETQYF. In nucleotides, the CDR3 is TGTGCCAGCAGCCCTGGGCCCCCTCGAGAGACCCAGTACTTC.

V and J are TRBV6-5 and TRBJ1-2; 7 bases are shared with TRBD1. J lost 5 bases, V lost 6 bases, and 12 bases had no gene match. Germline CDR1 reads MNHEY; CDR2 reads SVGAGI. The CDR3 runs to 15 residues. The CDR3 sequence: CASRKDRADTYGYTF. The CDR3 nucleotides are TGTGCCAGCAGGAAAGACAGGGCCGACACATATGGCTACACCTTC.

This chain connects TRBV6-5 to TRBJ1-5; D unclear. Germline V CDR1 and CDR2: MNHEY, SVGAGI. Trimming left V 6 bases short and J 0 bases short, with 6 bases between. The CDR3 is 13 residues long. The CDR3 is CASRHSSNQPQHF. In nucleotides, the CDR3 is TGTGCCAGCAGGCATAGTAGCAATCAGCCCCAGCATTTT.

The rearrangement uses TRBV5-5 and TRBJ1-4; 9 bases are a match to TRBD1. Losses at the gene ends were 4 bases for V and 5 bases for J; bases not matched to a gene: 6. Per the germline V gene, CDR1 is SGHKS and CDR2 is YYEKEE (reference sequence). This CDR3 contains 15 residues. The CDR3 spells CASSPWTGVNEKLFF. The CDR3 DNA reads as TGTGCCAGCAGCCCCTGGACAGGGGTGAATGAAAAACTGTTTTTT.

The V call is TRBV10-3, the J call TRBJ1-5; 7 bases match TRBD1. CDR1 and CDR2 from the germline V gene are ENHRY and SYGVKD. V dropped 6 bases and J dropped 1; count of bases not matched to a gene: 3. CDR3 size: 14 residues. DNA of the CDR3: TGTGCCATCAGCTTGACAGGGAGCAATCAGCCCCAGCATTTT. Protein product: CAISLTGSNQPQHF.

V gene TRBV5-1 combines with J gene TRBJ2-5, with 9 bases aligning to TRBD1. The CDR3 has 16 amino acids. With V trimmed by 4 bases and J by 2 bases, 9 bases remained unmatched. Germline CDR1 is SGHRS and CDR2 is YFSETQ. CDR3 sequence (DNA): TGCGCCAGCAGCCTGGGCGGGACAGGGAGACAAGAGACCCAGTACTTC. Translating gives CASSLGGTGRQETQYF.

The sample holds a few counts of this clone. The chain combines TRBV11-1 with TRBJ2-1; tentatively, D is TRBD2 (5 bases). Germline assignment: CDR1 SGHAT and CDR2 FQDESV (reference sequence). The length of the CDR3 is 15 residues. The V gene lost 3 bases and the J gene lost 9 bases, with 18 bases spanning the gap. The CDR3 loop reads CASSFEGLRISEQFF. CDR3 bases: TGTGCCAGCAGCTTTGAAGGACTGAGGATAAGTGAGCAGTTCTTC.

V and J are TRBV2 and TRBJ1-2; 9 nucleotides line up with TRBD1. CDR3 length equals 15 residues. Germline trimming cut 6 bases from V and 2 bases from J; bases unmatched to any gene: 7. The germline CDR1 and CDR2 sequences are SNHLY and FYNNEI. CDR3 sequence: CASSKTGGSNYGYTF. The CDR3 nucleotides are TGTGCCAGCAGCAAGACAGGGGGGTCCAACTATGGCTACACCTTC.

CDR3 sequence (DNA): TGTGCCAGCAGTTTAAGGTTAGGGACAGGGAACACTGAAGCTTTCTTT. As protein: CASSLRLGTGNTEAFF. V is TRBV27 and J is TRBJ1-1; 8 bases match TRBD1. V lost 2 bases and J lost 1; bases outside the gene matches: 6. CDR3 length: 16 amino acids. The germline V gene encodes CDR1 MNHEY and CDR2 SMNVEV (reference sequence).

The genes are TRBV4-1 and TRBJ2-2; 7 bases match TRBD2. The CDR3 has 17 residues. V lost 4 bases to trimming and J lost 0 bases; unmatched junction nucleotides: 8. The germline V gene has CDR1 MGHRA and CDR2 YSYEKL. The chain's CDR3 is CASSPGRGGPNTGELFF. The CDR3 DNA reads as TGCGCCAGCAGCCCAGGGAGGGGCGGGCCGAACACCGGGGAGCTGTTTTTT.

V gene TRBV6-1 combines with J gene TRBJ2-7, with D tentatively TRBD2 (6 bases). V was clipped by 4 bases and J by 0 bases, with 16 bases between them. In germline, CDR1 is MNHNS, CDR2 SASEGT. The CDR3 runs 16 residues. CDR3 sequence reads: CASSGFRTEGSYEQYF. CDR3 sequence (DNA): TGTGCCAGCAGTGGCTTCCGGACGGAGGGCTCCTACGAGCAGTACTTC.

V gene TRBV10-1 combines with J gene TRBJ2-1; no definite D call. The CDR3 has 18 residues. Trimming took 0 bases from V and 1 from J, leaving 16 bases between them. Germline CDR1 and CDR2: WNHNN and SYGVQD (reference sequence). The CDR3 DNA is TGCGCCAGCAGTGAGTCTCGTTACGGGTCAAGTTCCTACAATGAGCAGTTCTTC. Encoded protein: CASSESRYGSSSYNEQFF.